The 20 T cell receptor beta chains below come from one sample, sequenced in a study of blood T cell repertoires in COVID-19. Only in-frame clones appear in the TCRdb table, and some are missing; sequencing was by immunoSEQ multiplex PCR. The sample records about 200,000 clones, more than 70% being singletons. Input material: PBMCs or T cells enriched from blood (not recorded which). The receptors here all came from a woman aged 18-30 years who had recovered from COVID-19.

The chain has TRBV11-2 and TRBJ2-7; TRBD1 matches 9 bases. CDR1 is SGHAT, CDR2 FQNNGV, per germline. The CDR3 contains 15 residues. V was clipped by 6 bases and J by 6 bases; unmatched bases: 12. CDR3 sequence reads: CASRPPGTGTSEQYF. CDR3 DNA: TGTGCCAGCAGACCCCCAGGGACAGGGACCTCCGAGCAGTACTTC.

This chain connects TRBV11-2 to TRBJ1-2, with D maybe TRBD1 (6 bases). With 4 bases removed from V and 3 bases from J, the gap between germline ends came to 15 bases. The CDR3 is 15 residues long. CDR1 SGHAT and CDR2 FQNNGV come from the germline V gene. The CDR3 reads CASSSNRVLYYGYTF. For the CDR3, the DNA is TGTGCCAGCAGCTCAAACAGGGTTCTTTACTATGGCTACACCTTC.

This clone has a single count. V usage is TRBV21-1 and J usage is TRBJ1-1; the table's D call, TRBD1, was not checked against the DNA. TRBV21-1 represents a pseudogene. This CDR3 is 18 amino acids long. This CDR3 reads CASSKEKRGPLSDTEAFF. CDR3 nucleotides: TGTGCCAGCAGCAAAGAGAAGAGGGGGCCCCTGTCCGACACTGAAGCTTTCTTT.

This clone was seen only a few times. This chain joins TRBV6-5 and TRBJ2-3, with a possible D match to TRBD1 (5 bases). Trimming removed 5 bases from V and 2 bases from J, with 11 bases in between. Germline V gene data show CDR1 as MNHEY and CDR2 as SVGAGI. The CDR3 spans 14 residues. The CDR3: CASSRQHDTDTQYF. CDR3 nucleotides: TGTGCCAGCAGTAGACAGCATGACACAGATACGCAGTATTTT.

The chain links TRBV19 to TRBJ1-2, with 9 bases lining up with TRBD1. CDR1 is LNHDA, CDR2 SQIVND, per germline (reference sequence). The CDR3 spans 15 residues. Trimming cost V 10 bases and J 5 bases; bases outside gene matches: 14. The CDR3 DNA is TGTGCCACGGACAGGGGAAAAATGGGCGAATATGGCTACACCTTC. This sequence encodes CATDRGKMGEYGYTF. The complete variable domain, with remaining parts taken from reference TRBV19 and TRBJ1-2, reads DGGITQSPKYLFRKEGQNVTLSCEQNLNHDAMYWYRQDPGQGLRLIYYSQIVNDFQKGDIAEGYSVSREKKESFPLTVTSAQKNPTAFYLCATDRGKMGEYGYTFGSGTRLTVV.

The gene calls are TRBV27 and TRBJ1-5; 12 nucleotides align to TRBD1. The germline V gene encodes CDR1 MNHEY and CDR2 SMNVEV (reference sequence). V lost 4 bases, J lost 6 bases, and 1 base stayed unmatched. CDR3 length equals 14 residues. The CDR3 region is CASSWDRGRQPQHF. The CDR3 DNA reads TGTGCCAGCAGTTGGGACAGGGGGCGTCAGCCCCAGCATTTT.

The chain employs TRBV21-1 and TRBJ1-2; the listed D gene, TRBD1, was not tested against the DNA. TRBV21-1 is noted as a pseudogene. This CDR3 contains 17 residues. The CDR3 sequence: CASSKAPGRGRDYGYTF. CDR3 nucleotides: TGTGCCAGCAGCAAAGCGCCAGGAAGGGGTCGGGACTATGGCTACACCTTC.

The rearrangement joins TRBV5-1 to TRBJ1-2; D remains unclear. The germline V gene has CDR1 SGHRS and CDR2 YFSETQ. The CDR3 runs to 17 residues. V was shortened by 2 bases and J by 0 bases, with 17 bases between the two germline ends. The CDR3 DNA is TGCGCCAGCAGCTTTTCTACCTCGGGTCTCTCTAACTATGGCTACACCTTC. Translated: CASSFSTSGLSNYGYTF.

On this clone itself: At one of its ends the junction is not consistent with the germline gene, which may arise from a read error. The chain uses TRBV14 and TRBJ2-7; a possible D gene is TRBD1 (6 bases). This CDR3 has 12 residues. The germline CDR1 and CDR2 sequences are SGHDN and FVKESK. The CDR3 bases are TGTGCCAGCAGCCTACTCAACAGGGAGCCGTACTTC. It translates to CASSLLNREPYF.

The genes are TRBV6-2 or TRBV6-3 and TRBJ1-1; D is unclear. Germline CDR1 reads MNHEY; CDR2 reads SVGEGT. The CDR3 has 12 residues. The V end was cut by 2 bases, the J end by 4 bases, with 5 bases between. This chain's CDR3 is CASSYTSTEAFF. The CDR3, as DNA: TGTGCCAGCAGTTACACAAGCACTGAAGCTTTCTTT.

V and J are TRBV5-1 and TRBJ2-7; 8 bases align to TRBD2. The germline CDR1 and CDR2 sequences are SGHRS and YFSETQ. This CDR3 has 15 amino acids. Germline trimming cut 0 bases from V and 1 base from J; bases unmatched to any gene: 3. The DNA for the CDR3 is TGCGCCAGCAGCTTGGCTAGCGGGTTTTCCTACGAGCAGTACTTC. It translates to CASSLASGFSYEQYF.

V usage is TRBV2 and J usage is TRBJ1-1, with D hard to call. This CDR3 is built from 13 residues. CDR1 is SNHLY and CDR2 is FYNNEI in the germline V gene. Trimming removed 4 bases at V and 3 bases at J, with 9 bases between. The CDR3 sequence: CASSVEGHTEAFF. The CDR3 region has the DNA TGTGCCAGCAGTGTAGAGGGCCACACTGAAGCTTTCTTT. Based on the CDR3 plus reference TRBV2 and TRBJ1-1, the full variable domain is EPEVTQTPSHQVTQMGQEVILRCVPISNHLYFYWYRQILGQKVEFLVSFYNNEISEKSEIFDDQFSVERPDGSNFTLKIRSTKLEDSAMYFCASSVEGHTEAFFGQGTRLTVV.

The rearrangement links TRBV11-2 to TRBJ1-2, with TRBD1 identical over 9 bases. There are 17 residues in the CDR3. Germline-derived CDR1 and CDR2 are SGHAT and FQNNGV. V trimming: 5 bases; J trimming: 3 bases; junction bases outside the gene matches: 13. CDR3 nucleotides: TGTGCCAGCAGCGGTTCCCTGGTACAGGGGGCCTACTATGGCTACACCTTC. Its protein is CASSGSLVQGAYYGYTF.

The CDR3 bases are TGCGCCAGCAGTGCTGGGACAGGGGGTAAAGACGAGCAGTACTTC. This encodes CASSAGTGGKDEQYF. The J gene is TRBJ2-7, the V gene TRBV10-1, with 11 bases matching TRBD1. This CDR3 contains 15 residues. In germline, CDR1 is WNHNN, CDR2 SYGVQD (reference sequence). V dropped 4 bases and J dropped 5; count of bases not matched to a gene: 7.

The J gene is TRBJ1-1, the V gene TRBV28; no clear D. Trimming pared 5 bases from V and 0 bases from J, leaving 16 bases between. Per germline, CDR1 MDHEN and CDR2 SYDVKM. This CDR3 is 16 amino acids long. CDR3 DNA: TGTGCCAGCAGTAACGCGGACTCCTTGATGAACACTGAAGCTTTCTTT. Residues: CASSNADSLMNTEAFF. Full variable domain (missing parts from reference TRBV28 and TRBJ1-1): DVKVTQSSRYLVKRTGEKVFLECVQDMDHENMFWYRQDPGLGLRLIYFSYDVKMKEKGDIPEGYSVSREKKERFSLILESASTNQTSMYLCASSNADSLMNTEAFFGQGTRLTVV.

The V call is TRBV24-1, the J call TRBJ2-2; D gene ambiguous. The CDR3 is 13 amino acids. Per the germline V gene, CDR1 is KGHDR and CDR2 is SFDVKD. V shed 9 bases and J shed 4 bases, with 11 bases lying between them. CDR3 sequence: CATADIFTGELFF. For the CDR3, the DNA is TGTGCCACCGCCGACATATTCACCGGGGAGCTGTTTTTT.

The chain employs TRBV24-1 and TRBJ2-2; 10 bases match TRBD2. The CDR3 has 17 residues. The germline V gene has CDR1 KGHDR and CDR2 SFDVKD. V lost 8 bases, J lost 1 base, and 9 bases stayed unmatched. The CDR3 nucleotides read TGTGCCACCACCTACGATAGCGGGGGGAAGAACACCGGGGAGCTGTTTTTT. The encoded protein is CATTYDSGGKNTGELFF.

The rearrangement links TRBV13 to TRBJ2-7; 7 positions agree with TRBD1. V was clipped by 4 bases and J by 4 bases; unmatched bases: 10. The germline V gene has CDR1 PRHDT and CDR2 FYEKMQ (reference sequence). This CDR3 region has 15 residues. The CDR3: CASSSGTEIGYEQYF. The CDR3 DNA sequence: TGTGCCAGCAGCTCCGGGACAGAAATAGGATACGAGCAGTACTTC.

This chain connects TRBV2 to TRBJ1-1; D remains ambiguous. The V end lost 3 bases, the J end lost 4 bases, and 15 bases lay between the germline ends. Germline-derived CDR1 and CDR2 are SNHLY and FYNNEI. This CDR3 has 15 residues. DNA for the CDR3: TGTGCCAGCAGTGAGTACCGAACCACGGGCACTGAAGCTTTCTTT. Its translation is CASSEYRTTGTEAFF.

The V call is TRBV5-6, the J call TRBJ2-7; weak D call: TRBD2 (6 bases). The CDR3 length is 15 residues. Germline V gene sequence: CDR1 SGHDT, CDR2 YYEEEE. V lost 5 bases and J 0 bases, leaving 15 bases between the germline ends. DNA of the CDR3: TGTGCCAGCAGAGATTCAGGGAGGAGCTCCTACGAGCAGTACTTC. Its protein is CASRDSGRSSYEQYF.